The clone carrying this TCR beta chain appeared once. The table came from immunoSEQ multiplex PCR; TCRdb's copy has only in-frame clones and leaves some out. The sample yields approximately 30,000 clones, roughly nine tenths seen once. This entry comes from a study of T cell changes during pregnancy in multiple sclerosis. The CDR3 loop spans 15 amino acids. With 6 bases removed from V and 4 bases from J, the gap between germline ends came to 19 bases. From germline, CDR1 is MNHEY and CDR2 SVGAGI. The TCR sequence derives from a female donor with multiple sclerosis, enrolled in a pregnancy study. The chain couples TRBV6-5 to TRBJ2-7; a possible D gene is TRBD1 (5 bases). Specimen: CD8+ T cells from peripheral blood mononuclear cells, collected before pregnancy. The CDR3 nucleotides read TGTGCCAGCAGCCGACCCCGGGCAGGGATGTACGAGCAGTACTTC. Encoded protein: CASSRPRAGMYEQYF.